This TCR beta chain was recorded in a study of T cell clonality in common variable immunodeficiency. The study's findings and limits: Fewer TCRbeta clones were shared among CVID subjects than controls.

Generated by immunoSEQ multiplex PCR, the TCRdb table keeps only in-frame clones and is missing some. This repertoire holds around 52,000 clones, and none appear only once. This clone was seen at least ten times. Its antigen is unknown. Read coverage stops 3 residues before the CDR3 terminus; the germline J gene supplies the remainder. Each donor provided roughly 5 to 8 ml of heparinized whole blood. Germline loops: CDR1 SGHTA, CDR2 FQGNSA. This CDR3 has 13 residues. The source is a person aged 18 to 69 in good health. The sequenced material came from peripheral blood mononuclear cells. The rearrangement joins TRBV7-2 to TRBJ1-2, with a weak D call TRBD1 (6 bases). CDR3 DNA (partial): TGTGCCAGCAGCCCCCGTGGGGGCCTAGGC. It is translated as CASSPRGGLG. The whole CDR3 sequence is CASSPRGGLGYTF.